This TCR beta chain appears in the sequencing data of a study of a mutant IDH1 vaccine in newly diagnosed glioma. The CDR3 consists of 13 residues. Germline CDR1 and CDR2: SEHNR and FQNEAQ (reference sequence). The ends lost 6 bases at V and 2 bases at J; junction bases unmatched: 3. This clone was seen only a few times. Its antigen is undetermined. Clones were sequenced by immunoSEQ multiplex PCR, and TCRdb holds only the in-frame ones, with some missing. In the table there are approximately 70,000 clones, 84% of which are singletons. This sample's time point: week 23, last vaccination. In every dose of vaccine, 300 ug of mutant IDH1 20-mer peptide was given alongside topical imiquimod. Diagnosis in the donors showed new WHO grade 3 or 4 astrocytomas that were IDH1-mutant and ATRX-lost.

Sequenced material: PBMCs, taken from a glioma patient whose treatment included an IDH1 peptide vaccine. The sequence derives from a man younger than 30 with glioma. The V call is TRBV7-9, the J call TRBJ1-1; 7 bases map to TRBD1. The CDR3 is CASRRQGNTEAFF. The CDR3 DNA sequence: TGTGCCAGCAGACGACAGGGTAACACTGAAGCTTTCTTT.